This TCR beta chain appears in the sequencing data of a study of cytomegalovirus exposure and HLA in healthy donors. Across the study: Out of fewer than 500 genotyped donors, roughly 78% belonged to the Caucasian-associated ancestry cluster. Study results and limitations: In a later analysis, donors in an Asian-associated ancestry cluster reportedly had fewer N-insertions in productive TCRs than the cohort mean. Other equally common chains were less clonally expanded than HLA-associated TCR beta chains, a later analysis showed.

About this clone: No antigen is known for it.

Primers included in the PCR were 60 Vbeta and 13 Jbeta primers. Profiled with immunoSEQ multiplex PCR; TCRdb holds only in-frame clones, not every one. The top ten clones hold less than 2.5% of a sample with around 170,000 clones, more than 65% of them seen once. The CDR3 loop spans 13 amino acids. CDR1 and CDR2 from the germline V gene are SGHTA and FQGNSA. Trimming took 3 bases from V and 4 from J; bases not matched to a gene: 2. The V and J genes are TRBV7-2 and TRBJ2-5; TRBD1 aligns across 7 bases. Sequencing was performed on PBMCs. The receptor's source is a woman under 40 in good health and CMV-seropositive. The CDR3 region is CASSFTGAETQYF. The CDR3 DNA reads TGTGCCAGCAGCTTTACAGGGGCAGAGACCCAGTACTTC.